Shown below are 23 T cell receptor beta chains from a single sample sequenced in a study of blood T cells in healthy people across ages. The authors ran a second PCR of about 6 to 11 cycles using a sample-barcoded 5' primer and a J-beta primer mix. TCRdb re-called the 5' RACE reads through MiXCR, storing one row per CDR3 protein. The data show 920,000 or so distinct CDR3 sequences, roughly 45% seen once. The specimen sequenced was blood. The receptors were sampled from a woman aged 55-75 years in good health.

This clonotype was observed a few times. CDR3 coding DNA: TGTGCCAGCAGTTACCTCCCGCAGGCCCCTAATGAAAAACTGTTTTTT. As protein: CASSYLPQAPNEKLFF. V is TRBV27 and J is TRBJ1-4; no reliable D call. Germline V gene sequence: CDR1 MNHEY, CDR2 SMNVEV (reference sequence). V lost 4 bases to trimming and J lost 3 bases, with 15 bases between them. This CDR3 comprises 16 residues.

This clonotype was picked up a small number of times. The chain carries TRBV11-2 and TRBJ1-1; 8 bases align to TRBD1. CDR1 and CDR2 from the germline V gene are SGHAT and FQNNGV. V was clipped by 4 bases and J by 7 bases; unmatched bases: 14. There are 16 residues in the CDR3. As DNA, the CDR3 is TGTGCCAGCAGCTCCGGACAGGGAGGTTTCGGGAGTGAAGCTTTCTTT. Translation gives CASSSGQGGFGSEAFF.

This clonotype was seen more than once but under ten times. The genes are TRBV20-1 and TRBJ2-3; 10 nucleotides agree with TRBD1. The V segment lost 3 bases and the J segment 5 bases; nucleotides outside the gene matches: 11. The germline CDR1 and CDR2 sequences are DFQATT and SNEGSKA (reference sequence). CDR3 length: 16 residues. The CDR3 is CSASPGQGTRGDTQYF. The CDR3 nucleotides are TGCAGTGCTAGTCCGGGACAGGGGACACGGGGAGATACGCAGTATTTT.

The gene calls are TRBV12-3 or TRBV12-4 and TRBJ2-7; D call uncertain. The V and J ends lost 9 bases and 2 bases respectively, with 17 bases between them. The CDR3 runs to 14 residues. The CDR3 loop reads CASSVARLPYEQYF. The CDR3, as DNA: TGTGCCAGTAGTGTAGCTCGGCTCCCCTACGAGCAGTACTTC.

This clonotype was seen a few times. This chain joins TRBV11-2 and TRBJ1-2, with D maybe TRBD1 (6 bases). V was shortened by 1 base and J by 5 bases, with 20 bases between the two germline ends. Germline V gives CDR1 SGHAT, CDR2 FQNNGV. This CDR3 has 17 residues. CDR3 DNA sequence: TGTGCCAGCAGCTTAGCCCACCCGCCAGGGGCGTCTTATGGCTACACCTTC. Its protein is CASSLAHPPGASYGYTF.

The rearrangement uses TRBV4-1 and TRBJ2-1; no reliable D call. The CDR3 is 14 amino acids. V lost 1 base and J 12 bases, leaving 16 bases between the germline ends. Germline V gene lookup returns CDR1 MGHRA and CDR2 YSYEKL. The CDR3 protein is CASSQVQDPYSQFF. CDR3 DNA: TGCGCCAGCAGCCAAGTTCAGGATCCGTACTCGCAGTTCTTC.

The genes are TRBV6-6 and TRBJ2-1; 8 bases match TRBD2. V gave up 2 bases and J gave up 8 bases; unmatched junction bases: 11. Germline loops: CDR1 MNHNY, CDR2 SVGAGI (reference sequence). The CDR3 loop spans 16 amino acids. The CDR3 nucleotides are TGTGCCAGCAGTTACGGGATAGCGGGGTCGGGTGATGAGCAGTTCTTC. This encodes CASSYGIAGSGDEQFF.

This rearrangement joins TRBV9 to TRBJ2-3; possible D gene TRBD2, 5 bases. This CDR3 has 12 amino acids. In germline, CDR1 is SGDLS, CDR2 YYNGEE. The ends were cut back, 0 bases at V and 9 bases at J, with 8 bases in the middle. Written as DNA, the CDR3 is TGTGCCAGCAGCGTAGTAGGAGGCACGCAGTATTTT. Translation: CASSVVGGTQYF.

The sample holds one count of this clonotype. The rearrangement joins TRBV5-1 to TRBJ2-5, with 9 nucleotides matching TRBD2. CDR3 size: 18 residues. Germline-derived CDR1 and CDR2 are SGHRS and YFSETQ. The V and J ends lost 0 bases and 11 bases, in that order; junction bases with no gene match: 20. The CDR3 DNA sequence: TGCGCCAGCAGCTTGGCCGGACGATTAGCGGGAGTCCCCTATTTGCAGTACTTC. Its translation: CASSLAGRLAGVPYLQYF.

This clonotype was counted only a few times. The rearrangement joins TRBV5-1 to TRBJ2-4, with D perhaps TRBD1 (6 bases). The J call may be incorrect, as the DNA end agrees better with TRBJ2-7. The CDR3 has 14 residues. Germline lookup yields CDR1 SGHRS and CDR2 YFSETQ. DNA of the CDR3: TGCGCCAGCAGCTTGGGAGCCAGGGGTCGCGAGCAGTACTTC. Translation gives CASSLGARGREQYF.

This clonotype was detected only a few times. The chain recombines TRBV20-1 with TRBJ2-7; 10 bases line up with TRBD2. The CDR3 length is 14 residues. The V gene's germline CDR1 is DFQATT and CDR2 SNEGSKA (reference sequence). Trimming cost V 6 bases and J 6 bases; bases outside gene matches: 11. CDR3 sequence (DNA): TGCAGTGCACCCGGGACTAGCGTCGGGGGCGAGCAGTACTTC. Translated, it gives CSAPGTSVGGEQYF.

The V call is TRBV24-1, the J call TRBJ2-3, with a possible D match to TRBD2 (6 bases). V lost 3 bases, J lost 9 bases, and 15 bases lay in between. The CDR3 has 14 residues. Per germline, CDR1 KGHDR and CDR2 SFDVKD. The CDR3 spells CATSDSLRAGTQYF. CDR3 nucleotide sequence: TGTGCCACCAGTGATAGTCTACGGGCGGGGACGCAGTATTTT.

A few counts support this clonotype. The V call is TRBV28, the J call TRBJ1-2; D might be TRBD1 (6 bases). V dropped 4 bases and J dropped 0 bases, with 15 bases sitting between them. The CDR3 covers 16 residues. Germline CDR1 reads MDHEN; CDR2 reads SYDVKM. CDR3 residues: CASSSGQTTTNYGYTF. The CDR3 nucleotides read TGTGCCAGCAGTTCGGGACAAACCACCACTAACTATGGCTACACCTTC.

This clonotype came up a few times. This chain links TRBV29-1 with TRBJ2-1, with 9 positions matching TRBD1. CDR1 and CDR2 from the germline V gene are SQVTM and ANQGSEA. The CDR3 has 13 amino acids. The V gene end was trimmed by 8 bases and the J gene end by 9 bases; junction bases not matched to a gene: 11. As DNA, the CDR3 is TGCAGCTTCCGGGGACAGGGAGTCAGTGAGCAGTTCTTC. Its translation: CSFRGQGVSEQFF.

This rearrangement joins TRBV6-5 to TRBJ2-3, with 10 bases aligning to TRBD2. Germline V gives CDR1 MNHEY, CDR2 SVGAGI. With 2 bases clipped from V and 6 bases from J, the junction kept 5 bases outside the gene matches. The length of the CDR3 is 15 residues. The CDR3 DNA sequence: TGTGCCAGCAGTTACCGACTAGCGGGTCAGGATACGCAGTATTTT. Its translation: CASSYRLAGQDTQYF.

V and J are TRBV7-9 and TRBJ1-2, with D possibly being TRBD1 (6 bases). CDR1 and CDR2 (germline): SEHNR, FQNEAQ (reference sequence). V was cut by 5 bases and J by 4 bases, with 14 bases left in between. This CDR3 region has 14 residues. The CDR3 sequence: CASSDRDTLYGYTF. CDR3 nucleotides: TGTGCCAGCAGCGACCGGGACACCCTCTATGGCTACACCTTC.

V usage is TRBV3-1 and J usage is TRBJ2-1; possibly TRBD2 for D (6 bases). Germline V lookup: CDR1 LGHDT, CDR2 YNNKEL (reference sequence). Trimming took off 4 bases at V and 9 bases at J, with 19 bases between the two ends. CDR3 size: 15 residues. CDR3 loop: CASSPPGNGRGEQFF. CDR3 sequence (DNA): TGTGCCAGCAGCCCCCCGGGTAACGGGAGAGGTGAGCAGTTCTTC.

This clonotype was recorded a few times. The J gene is TRBJ1-2, the V gene TRBV6-2 or TRBV6-3; TRBD1 matches 10 bases. Trimming took 4 bases from V and 6 from J; bases not matched to a gene: 5. The CDR3 sequence is 14 residues long. CDR1 and CDR2 (germline): MNHEY, SVGEGT. The CDR3 bases are TGTGCCAGCAGTTCGACAGGGGGCGGGGATGGCTACACCTTC. Amino acids: CASSSTGGGDGYTF.

This clonotype was counted only a few times. V and J are TRBV6-1 and TRBJ2-7, with 7 bases lining up with TRBD2. CDR3 length: 13 amino acids. Germline CDR1 reads MNHNS; CDR2 reads SASEGT. J lost 5 bases, V lost 10 bases, and 11 bases had no gene match. In DNA form, the CDR3 reads TGTGCCACCAGCCCTACTAGCGTTAACGAGCAGTACTTC. Translation gives CATSPTSVNEQYF.

The CDR3, as DNA: TGTGCCAGCAGTTTAAACAGAGCTAATATAGGTACGCAGTATTTT. Residues: CASSLNRANIGTQYF. The chain employs TRBV27 and TRBJ2-3; D is unresolved. Deletions cut 2 bases from V and 8 bases from J, with 17 bases between. The CDR3 is made up of 15 amino acids. From germline, CDR1 is MNHEY and CDR2 SMNVEV (reference sequence).

Many counts were recorded for this clonotype. The rearrangement links TRBV2 to TRBJ2-3; D gene ambiguous. The CDR3 totals 11 residues. Trimming took off 5 bases at V and 4 bases at J, with 4 bases between the two ends. Germline CDR1 SNHLY, CDR2 FYNNEI. The CDR3 DNA reads TGTGCCAGCAGTCGCCCAGATACGCAGTATTTT. Its translation: CASSRPDTQYF.

The genes are TRBV2 and TRBJ2-6; D is perhaps TRBD1 (5 bases). Germline V gene data show CDR1 as SNHLY and CDR2 as FYNNEI. Trimming pared 3 bases from V and 0 bases from J, leaving 9 bases between. The CDR3 contains 16 residues. CDR3 amino acids: CASSEYRGSGANVLTF. CDR3 coding DNA: TGTGCCAGCAGTGAGTATAGGGGCTCTGGGGCCAACGTCCTGACTTTC. The entire variable domain, with the rest obtained from reference TRBV2 and TRBJ2-6, is as follows: EPEVTQTPSHQVTQMGQEVILRCVPISNHLYFYWYRQILGQKVEFLVSFYNNEISEKSEIFDDQFSVERPDGSNFTLKIRSTKLEDSAMYFCASSEYRGSGANVLTFGAGSRLTVL.

On this clonotype itself: An end of the junction differs from the germline gene, which may be a read error. The CDR3 region is CSARDGLGTTNEKLVF. The CDR3 nucleotides are TGCAGTGCTAGAGATGGCCTGGGCACGACTAATGAAAAACTGGTTTTT. The chain uses TRBV20-1 and TRBJ1-4, with no clear D. The CDR3 covers 16 residues. Germline V gives CDR1 DFQATT, CDR2 SNEGSKA (reference sequence).